This TCR beta chain is from a study of blood T cell repertoires in COVID-19 (TCRdb year 2020). Regarding the research as a whole: Samples covering the acute and convalescent phases of COVID-19 were provided by collaborators in the United States, Italy and Spain. The dataset comprised deeply sampled blood TCRbeta repertoires from subjects exposed to, actively infected with, or recovered from COVID-19. The repertoires were released in a freely available public database meant as a resource for research on the immune response to SARS-CoV-2. Samples came from the ongoing ImmuneRACE study (first 160 participants) plus 1,254 subjects from 6 global collaborators. The material from the prospective study consisted of cDNA or gDNA derived from T cells, B-cell-depleted T cells, or PBMCs. The sample metadata nearly always contained a de-identified subject ID, COVID-19 status, age in years and sex. Where available, HLA class I and class II types were obtained from metadata supplied by the sample provider rather than from assay-based typing. Beyond this particular receptor, the publication reports: The amount of clinical and demographic metadata varied by source and participant and was provided uncurated.

TCRbeta CDR3 regions were amplified from genomic DNA by means of the immunoSEQ Assay, a bias-controlled multiplex PCR. The source study handled its data this way. The number of nucleated cells in each sample was estimated from the amplification of reference gene primers within the assay. To quantify the absolute abundance of each unique TCRbeta CDR3 rearrangement, sequence reads were collapsed and filtered. For each sample, productive Simpson clonality was calculated by taking the square root of Simpson's diversity index across productive rearrangements. TCRdb holds this immuneACCESS table with in-frame rearrangements only. Some clones are missing; in checked studies, unresolved V genes explain under half, and the rest has no known cause. V, J and clone size are taken as reported in that table, and D and trimming were inferred from the DNA itself. A total of around 75,000 clones appear in this sample, roughly nine tenths of them only once. Roughly 3.6% of the sample is held by the ten biggest clonotypes.

Of note for this clone: Its antigen remains unidentified. Base qualities were left out, and no much larger clone turns up one base away.

Whole blood was collected in K2EDTA tubes by collaborating institutions according to the institutions' own protocols. Collaborator samples were shipped for TCRbeta analysis as frozen whole blood, isolated PBMCs, or DNA extracted from either sample type. After removal of 8 bases from V and 1 base from J, the junction retains 11 bases not matched to a gene. For CDR1 and CDR2, the germline V gene (reference sequence) lists WNHNN and SYGVQD. The CDR3, cysteine through phenylalanine, is 16 amino acids long. Of all the DNA, just the CDR3 is kept, 48 bases in frame from base 1. This TCR derives from a man in his 70s with active COVID-19. The V and J segments used are TRBV10-1 and TRBJ2-3, and 8 junctional nucleotides match TRBD2. Sample: peripheral blood. At the DNA level, the sequence is TGCGCCAGCGGGCACTGGACTAGCACCCGCACAGATACGCAGTATTTT. This is translated as CASGHWTSTRTDTQYF.